This T cell receptor beta chain was recovered during a study of cytomegalovirus exposure and HLA in healthy donors. About the study: Caucasian-associated ancestry cluster membership applied to over 80% of a few hundred genotyped donors. Study conclusions and caveats: Association with HLA alleles at 0.05 false discovery rate was found for approximately 18,000 TCR beta sequences in a later analysis. One cluster of highly shared sequence variants probably arose as a sequencing artifact. The authors excluded some V segments, including TRBV6-2 and TRBV6-3, as indistinguishable.

Germline-derived CDR1 and CDR2 are SSHAT and FNYEAQ (reference sequence). The length of the CDR3 is 15 residues. With 60 Vbeta and 13 Jbeta primers, the PCR was carried out. The repertoire was sequenced with immunoSEQ multiplex PCR; TCRdb's copy has only in-frame clones and lacks some. The sample totals 45,000 to 70,000 clones. On this clone: Antigen specificity is unknown. Germline and junction disagree at one end, which may indicate a read error.

The sequence was collected from a woman aged 25-40 years in good health and CMV-seropositive. Input material: PBMCs. The V call is TRBV7-7, the J call TRBJ2-5, with TRBD1 matching 10 bases. The CDR3 DNA follows: TGTGCTAGCAGCCCCACCGGGACAGGGGCTGAGACCCAGTACTTC. Its protein product is CASSPTGTGAETQYF.